This entry concerns a single TCR beta chain. No antigen is known for it. No per-base quality is available; no much larger clone lies one base away. The data derive from a study of blood T cell repertoires in COVID-19 (dated by TCRdb to about 2020). Looking at the study overall: Samples from collaborators originated in the United States, Italy and Spain and spanned both the acute and convalescent phases of COVID-19. The repertoires were made available in a free public database intended to serve as a resource for research on the immune response to SARS-CoV-2. Samples came from the ongoing ImmuneRACE study (first 160 participants) plus 1,254 subjects from 6 global collaborators. Sample metadata almost always included a de-identified subject ID, COVID-19 status, age in years and sex. Where available, HLA class I and class II types were obtained from metadata supplied by the sample provider rather than from assay-based typing. The prospective study material was composed of cDNA or gDNA derived from T cells, B-cell-depleted T cells, or PBMCs. The dataset comprised deeply sampled blood TCRbeta repertoires from subjects exposed to, actively infected with, or recovered from COVID-19.

Broad study findings and their caveats: The quantity of clinical and demographic metadata differed by source and by participant and was supplied without curation.

The CDR3 contains 14 residues, cysteine and phenylalanine counted. The only DNA kept is the CDR3, 42 bases in frame from the first base. The germline V gene (reference sequence) sets CDR1 to SGHNT and CDR2 to YYREEE. V and J lose 0 bases and 5 bases, and a span of 8 bases separates them. TCRbeta CDR3 regions were amplified from genomic DNA using the immunoSEQ Assay, a bias-controlled multiplex PCR. The study's processing was this. The number of nucleated cells in each sample was estimated from the amplification of reference gene primers within the assay. To quantify the absolute abundance of each unique TCRbeta CDR3 rearrangement, sequence reads were collapsed and filtered. For each sample, productive Simpson clonality was calculated by taking the square root of Simpson's diversity index across productive rearrangements. Not all clones reach the TCRdb copy of this immuneACCESS table, which keeps in-frame sequences only. Checked studies attribute under half of the gap to unresolved V genes and leave the rest unexplained. V and J calls and clone size follow that table, whereas D and trimming were derived from the DNA. This sample has around 140,000 clones in its table, and about 86% of those were observed once. 7.5% to 8.5% of the sample is held by the ten biggest clonotypes.

The collaborating institutions used their own protocols to collect whole blood in K2EDTA tubes. For TCRbeta analysis, collaborators shipped samples in one of three forms: frozen whole blood, isolated PBMCs, or DNA extracted from either of those sample types. The chain was built from TRBV5-4 and TRBJ2-2, with a weak D call of TRBD2 (6 bases match). The source of this sequence is a woman aged 60-70 years with acute or convalescent COVID-19. The sequenced material came from peripheral blood. The nucleotide sequence is given as TGTGCCAGCAGCTTGGGGGGGGAGACCGGGGAGCTGTTTTTT. Translation gives CASSLGGETGELFF.